The rows below give T cell receptor beta chains drawn from one sample of a study of cytomegalovirus exposure and HLA in healthy donors. Profiled with immunoSEQ multiplex PCR; TCRdb holds only in-frame clones, not every one. Of about 110,000 clones listed, about 84% are singletons. The sample was PBMCs. The receptors here all came from a man aged 25-45 years in good health and CMV-seronegative. Both conserved end residues are part of each CDR3. A D gene is named only where the DNA matches it firmly. Rows may omit the clone size; those that give it use once, few, many or a size class.

V gene	J gene	D gene	clone size	CDR3 protein	CDR3 DNA
TRBV7-9	TRBJ1-1	.	.	CASSLGLLEAFF	TGTGCCAGCAGCTTAGGCCTCCTAGAAGCTTTCTTT
TRBV6-5	TRBJ1-3	TRBD1	few	CASGQTGNTIYF	TGTGCCAGCGGCCAGACAGGGAACACCATATATTTT
TRBV2	TRBJ2-3	.	.	CASPEEGAPVTDTQYF	TGTGCCAGCCCTGAGGAGGGGGCGCCGGTCACAGATACGCAGTATTTT
TRBV4-1	TRBJ2-5	.	.	CASSKQGWETQYF	TGCGCCAGCAGCAAACAGGGTTGGGAGACCCAGTACTTC
TRBV30	TRBJ2-7	.	.	CAWGPSESLSYEQYF	TGTGCCTGGGGGCCTTCAGAGAGCCTTTCTTACGAGCAGTACTTC
TRBV7-3	TRBJ2-1	TRBD2	.	CASSRGRAAENEQFF	TGTGCCAGCAGCCGCGGGAGGGCCGCGGAGAATGAGCAGTTCTTC
TRBV28	TRBJ2-4	TRBD2	.	CASSFSGAAKNIQYF	TGTGCCAGCAGTTTCAGCGGGGCGGCCAAAAACATTCAGTACTTC
TRBV29-1	TRBJ2-7	TRBD2	.	CSVEGYSGDPYEQYF	TGCAGCGTTGAAGGGTATAGCGGGGACCCCTACGAGCAGTACTTC
TRBV6-5	TRBJ1-3	.	.	CASRLDSGNTIYF	TGTGCCAGCAGACTAGACTCTGGAAACACCATATATTTT
TRBV21-1	TRBJ2-3	.	once	CASSTGQGAIGDTQYF	TGTGCCAGCAGCACCGGACAGGGGGCGATCGGAGATACGCAGTATTTT
TRBV7-2	TRBJ1-2	TRBD1	once	CASSEPQGGGYTF	TGTGCCAGCAGCGAACCGCAAGGGGGCGGCTACACCTTC
TRBV13	TRBJ2-3	.	.	CASSLGHSTDTQYF	TGTGCCAGCAGCCTAGGACACAGCACAGATACGCAGTATTTT
TRBV4-1	TRBJ1-4	.	.	CASSQEVGYFNEKLFF	TGCGCCAGCAGCCAAGAAGTCGGTTATTTTAATGAAAAACTGTTTTTT
TRBV30	TRBJ2-7	.	.	CAGSREGSPYEQYF	TGTGCCGGGTCTCGTGAGGGATCCCCTTACGAGCAGTACTTC
TRBV29-1	TRBJ1-1	.	once	CSEKQILTEAFF	TGCAGCGAAAAACAGATTTTGACTGAAGCTTTCTTT
TRBV5-1	TRBJ2-7	TRBD2	.	CASSTFGMRGGSPYEQYF	TGCGCCAGCAGTACCTTCGGGATGCGGGGGGGGTCCCCCTACGAGCAGTACTTC
TRBV6-1	TRBJ1-2	.	many	CASSESAKYGYTF	TGTGCCAGCAGTGAAAGCGCCAAGTATGGCTACACCTTC
TRBV5-1	TRBJ2-7	TRBD1	.	CASFRDRGNEQYF	TGCGCCAGCTTTCGGGACAGGGGCAACGAGCAGTACTTC
TRBV7-3	TRBJ2-1	.	.	CASSRDSDNEQFF	TGTGCCAGCAGCCGGGACTCCGACAATGAGCAGTTCTTC
TRBV28	TRBJ1-5	TRBD1	.	CASSSSGGVGQPQHF	TGTGCCAGCAGCTCTTCAGGGGGCGTGGGTCAGCCCCAGCATTTT
TRBV6-1	TRBJ1-5	.	.	CASSEYGRGNQPQHF	TGTGCCAGCAGTGAATATGGCAGGGGAAATCAGCCCCAGCATTTT
TRBV30	TRBJ2-7	.	once	CAWSVQVGYEQYF	TGTGCCTGGAGTGTACAGGTAGGGTACGAGCAGTACTTC
TRBV6-5	TRBJ2-7	.	.	CASSYTTHQRYEQYF	TGTGCCAGCAGCTATACGACACATCAACGTTACGAGCAGTACTTC
TRBV28	TRBJ1-5	TRBD1	.	CASSTGTGNYQPQHF	TGTGCCAGCAGCACCGGGACAGGAAATTATCAGCCCCAGCATTTT
TRBV6-5	TRBJ2-7	TRBD2	few	CASSLAGALYEQYF	TGTGCCAGCAGTCTAGCGGGGGCCCTCTACGAGCAGTACTTC
TRBV2	TRBJ1-6	.	.	CASRLDGRETSPLHF	TGTGCCAGCAGACTCGACGGGAGGGAGACTTCACCCCTCCACTTT
TRBV6-5	TRBJ2-7	TRBD1	.	CASSYRGQGAYEQYF	TGTGCCAGCAGTTACCGGGGACAGGGGGCCTACGAGCAGTACTTC
TRBV25-1	TRBJ2-5	.	.	CASSWSRETQYF	TGTGCCAGCAGCTGGAGTCGGGAGACCCAGTACTTC
TRBV27	TRBJ2-3	.	.	CASSAGASDTQYF	TGTGCCAGCAGTGCGGGGGCATCCGATACGCAGTATTTT
TRBV9	TRBJ2-1	.	.	CASSLSPSGEQFF	TGTGCCAGCAGCCTGAGTCCCTCGGGTGAGCAGTTCTTC
TRBV9	TRBJ2-3	TRBD2	.	CASSPPAGGLADTQYF	TGTGCCAGCAGCCCCCCAGCGGGGGGCCTCGCAGATACGCAGTATTTT
TRBV10-1	TRBJ2-7	.	few	CASSEGSYEQYF	TGCGCCAGCAGTGAGGGCAGCTACGAGCAGTACTTC
TRBV4-2	TRBJ2-3	TRBD2	.	CASSQDQDSGKGTDTQYF	TGTGCCAGCAGCCAAGATCAAGATAGCGGGAAGGGCACAGATACGCAGTATTTT
TRBV25-1	TRBJ2-3	TRBD2	.	CASTPPGLARDTQYF	TGTGCCAGCACCCCACCGGGACTAGCGCGTGATACGCAGTATTTT
TRBV9	TRBJ1-4	.	.	CASSVGRGGNEKLFF	TGTGCCAGCAGCGTAGGTCGCGGGGGGAATGAAAAACTGTTTTTT
TRBV5-5	TRBJ1-6	.	.	CASGSGREKGSPLHF	TGTGCCAGCGGATCTGGCAGGGAAAAAGGGTCACCCCTCCACTTT
TRBV29-1	TRBJ1-1	.	.	CSVATLNTEAFF	TGCAGCGTTGCTACCTTGAACACTGAAGCTTTCTTT
TRBV19	TRBJ1-2	.	.	CALREDWGYTF	TGTGCCCTCAGGGAGGACTGGGGCTACACCTTC
TRBV5-1	TRBJ2-7	.	.	CASSPPVEVQHEQYF	TGCGCCAGCAGCCCGCCGGTTGAGGTGCAGCACGAGCAGTACTTC